This TCR beta chain originates from a study of CD8 T cells in Susac syndrome. TEMRA cells were FACS-enriched, while CD8+ and CD4+ T cells were negatively isolated. This clonotype has a single count. Its antigen is still unknown. A quantity of roughly 0.5 to 1 ug RNA underwent reverse transcription using random hexamers. Each CDR3 protein gets one entry after TCRdb re-called the immunoSEQ multiplex PCR reads with MiXCR. The sample lists approximately 120,000 distinct CDR3 sequences; roughly 96% were seen once. V lost 6 bases and J lost 4; bases outside the gene matches: 6. The CDR3 sequence is 15 residues long. The germline CDR1 and CDR2 sequences are MNHEY and SMNVEV (reference sequence). Whole-study findings and limits: A relatively small number of individuals underwent TCR sequencing and HLA analysis.

The J gene is TRBJ2-5, the V gene TRBV27, with 12 bases identical to TRBD2. Input material: CD4+ T cells from PBMCs. The TCR sequence derives from a human donor in good health. CDR3 in DNA: TGTGCCAGCAGCATAGGACTAGCGGGGCGAGAGACCCAGTACTTC. Its protein product is CASSIGLAGRETQYF.